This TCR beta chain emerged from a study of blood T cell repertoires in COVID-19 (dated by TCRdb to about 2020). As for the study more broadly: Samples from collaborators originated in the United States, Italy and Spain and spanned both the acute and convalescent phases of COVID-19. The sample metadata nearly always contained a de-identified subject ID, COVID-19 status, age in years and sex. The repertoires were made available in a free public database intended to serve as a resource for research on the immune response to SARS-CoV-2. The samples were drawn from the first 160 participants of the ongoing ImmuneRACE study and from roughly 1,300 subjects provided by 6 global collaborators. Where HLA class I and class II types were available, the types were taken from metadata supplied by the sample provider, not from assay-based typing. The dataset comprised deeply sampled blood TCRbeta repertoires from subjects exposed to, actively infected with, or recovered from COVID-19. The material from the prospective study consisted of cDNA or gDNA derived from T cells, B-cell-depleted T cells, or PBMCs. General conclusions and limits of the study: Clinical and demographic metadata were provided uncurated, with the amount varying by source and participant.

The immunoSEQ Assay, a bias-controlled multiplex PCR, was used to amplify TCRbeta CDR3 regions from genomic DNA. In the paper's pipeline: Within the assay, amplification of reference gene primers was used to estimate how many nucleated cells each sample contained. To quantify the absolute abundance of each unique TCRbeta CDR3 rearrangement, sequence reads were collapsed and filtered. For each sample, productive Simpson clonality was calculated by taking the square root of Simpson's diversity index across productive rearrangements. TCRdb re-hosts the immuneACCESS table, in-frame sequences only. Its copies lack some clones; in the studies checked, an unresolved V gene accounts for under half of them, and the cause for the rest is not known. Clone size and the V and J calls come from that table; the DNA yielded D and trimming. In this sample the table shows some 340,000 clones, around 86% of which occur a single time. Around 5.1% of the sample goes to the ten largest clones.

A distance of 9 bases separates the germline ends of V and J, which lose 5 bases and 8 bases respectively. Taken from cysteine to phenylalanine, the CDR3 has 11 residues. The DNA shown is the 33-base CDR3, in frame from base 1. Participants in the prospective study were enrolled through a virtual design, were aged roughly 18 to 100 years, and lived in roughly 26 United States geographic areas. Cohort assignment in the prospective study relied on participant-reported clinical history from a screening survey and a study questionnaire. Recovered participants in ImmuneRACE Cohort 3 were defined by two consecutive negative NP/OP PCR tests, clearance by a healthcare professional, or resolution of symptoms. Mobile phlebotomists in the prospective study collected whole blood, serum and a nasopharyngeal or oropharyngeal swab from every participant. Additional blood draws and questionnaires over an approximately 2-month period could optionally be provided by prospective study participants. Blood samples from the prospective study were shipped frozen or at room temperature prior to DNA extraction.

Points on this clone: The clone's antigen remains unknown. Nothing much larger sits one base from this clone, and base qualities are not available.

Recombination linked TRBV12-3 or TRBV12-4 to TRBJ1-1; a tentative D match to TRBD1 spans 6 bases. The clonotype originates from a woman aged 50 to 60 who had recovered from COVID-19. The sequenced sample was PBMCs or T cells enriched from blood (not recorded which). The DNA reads TGTGCCAGCAGTAGGGGACACGAAGCTTTCTTT. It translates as CASSRGHEAFF.